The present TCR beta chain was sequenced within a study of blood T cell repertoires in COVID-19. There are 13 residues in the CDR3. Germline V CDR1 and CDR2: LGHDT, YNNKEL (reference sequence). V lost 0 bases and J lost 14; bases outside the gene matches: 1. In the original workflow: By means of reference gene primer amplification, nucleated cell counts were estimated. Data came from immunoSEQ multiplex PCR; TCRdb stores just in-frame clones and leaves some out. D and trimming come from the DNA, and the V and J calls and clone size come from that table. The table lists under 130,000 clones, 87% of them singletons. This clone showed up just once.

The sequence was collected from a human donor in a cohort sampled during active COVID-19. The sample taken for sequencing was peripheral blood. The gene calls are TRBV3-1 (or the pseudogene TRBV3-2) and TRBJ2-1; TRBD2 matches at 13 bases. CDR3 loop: CASSQETSGGKFF. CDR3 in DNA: TGTGCCAGCAGCCAAGAGACTAGCGGGGGGAAGTTCTTC.